This T cell receptor (beta chain) was sequenced in a study of blood T cell repertoires in COVID-19. Study-wide background: COVID-19 samples, acute and convalescent, were from the United States, Italy and Spain.

The method was immunoSEQ multiplex PCR; TCRdb's version includes in-frame clones alone and lacks a portion of them. The sample lists about 280,000 clones; around nine tenths were seen once. Germline trimming cut 4 bases from V and 2 bases from J; bases unmatched to any gene: 9. The germline CDR1 and CDR2 sequences are SNHLY and FYNNEI. The CDR3 spans 16 residues. Sequenced: peripheral blood. This chain uses TRBV2 with TRBJ2-5; 8 bases are shared with TRBD2. The receptor comes from a woman aged 70 to 79 with COVID-19, enrolled during active disease. CDR3 residues: CASSVGTGGPQETQYF. CDR3 nucleotide sequence: TGTGCCAGCAGTGTAGGTACGGGGGGGCCTCAAGAGACCCAGTACTTC.